Detailed here is one T cell receptor beta chain. These data are taken from a study of immune evolution from preneoplasia to lung adenocarcinoma. Generated by immunoSEQ multiplex PCR, the TCRdb table keeps only in-frame clones and is missing some. This sample carries more than 12,000 clones, around 84% of them seen once, and the ten largest clones take around 3%. CDR1 is MNHNY and CDR2 is SVGAGI in the germline V gene (reference sequence). CDR3 size: 14 residues. Trimming cost V 6 bases and J 0 bases, with 12 bases left between them. V and J are TRBV6-6 and TRBJ2-7; perhaps D is TRBD1 or TRBD2 (5 bases each). The sample consisted of FFPE minimally invasive lung adenocarcinoma tissue. This sequence was found in a person between 60 and 79 years old with lung adenocarcinoma. For the CDR3, the DNA is TGTGCCAGCAGCCCGTTTGGGGGCTCCTACGAGCAGTACTTC. Protein sequence: CASSPFGGSYEQYF.